Each of the 14 T cell receptor beta chains below was sequenced from the same sample in a study of identical twins. TCRdb re-derived calls from the 5' RACE reads in MiXCR, one entry per CDR3 protein. The sample yields under 400,000 distinct CDR3 sequences, approximately 10% seen once. The specimen was naive T cells sorted from blood. The source of these receptors is a woman in her forties or fifties in good health.

The rearrangement uses TRBV29-1 and TRBJ2-7; TRBD1 matches 9 bases. Germline lookup yields CDR1 SQVTM and CDR2 ANQGSEA. This CDR3 is built from 14 residues. After removal of 1 base from V and 3 bases from J, the junction contained 4 bases not matched to a gene. The chain's CDR3 is CSVEGRDRDYEQYF. The CDR3 DNA follows: TGCAGCGTTGAAGGGCGGGACAGGGACTACGAGCAGTACTTC.

This clonotype has more than one count but fewer than ten. The CDR3 loop is CSVRDSGNTIYF. The CDR3 DNA is TGCAGCGTTAGGGACTCTGGAAACACCATATATTTT. The chain is built from TRBV29-1 and TRBJ1-3, with D unclear. Trimming left V 5 bases short and J 0 bases short, with 5 bases between. Germline CDR1 is SQVTM and CDR2 is ANQGSEA. CDR3 length: 12 amino acids.

This clonotype was counted many times. The chain joins TRBV7-6 to TRBJ2-1; D gene uncertain. This CDR3 contains 13 residues. Per germline, CDR1 SGHVS and CDR2 FNYEAQ. V was cut by 1 base and J by 7 bases, with 8 bases left in between. Here the CDR3 DNA reads TGTGCCAGCAGCTTAGAAGAAGTAAATGAGCAGTTCTTC. Protein product: CASSLEEVNEQFF.

The table lists this clonotype with a few counts. V gene TRBV20-1 combines with J gene TRBJ2-7; the match to TRBD2 covers 7 bases. V lost 0 bases to trimming and J lost 6 bases; unmatched junction nucleotides: 11. The germline gives CDR1 DFQATT, CDR2 SNEGSKA (reference sequence). This CDR3 contains 15 residues. The CDR3 loop is CSARDKRDFYVEQYF. The DNA for the CDR3 is TGCAGTGCTAGAGATAAGCGGGACTTCTATGTCGAGCAGTACTTC.

V and J are TRBV12-5 and TRBJ1-4, with D perhaps matching TRBD1 (5 bases). The germline V and J ends were trimmed by 5 bases and 4 bases, with 14 bases remaining between them. The CDR3 contains 15 residues. CDR1 and CDR2 from the germline V gene are LGHNT and FRNRAP. CDR3 sequence reads: CASGQEIGGNEKLFF. As DNA, the CDR3 is TGTGCTAGTGGTCAGGAGATTGGGGGTAATGAAAAACTGTTTTTT.

The chain joins TRBV24-1 to TRBJ2-3; D uncertain. This CDR3 has 15 amino acids. Trimming pared 0 bases from V and 2 bases from J, leaving 8 bases between. CDR1 is KGHDR, CDR2 SFDVKD, per germline. CDR3 bases: TGTGCCACCAGTGATTTGAGACACAACACAGATACGCAGTATTTT. Amino acid sequence: CATSDLRHNTDTQYF.

The chain joins TRBV15 to TRBJ2-3; D ambiguous. Trimming removed 0 bases at V and 5 bases at J, with 9 bases between. CDR3 size: 14 residues. Germline lookup yields CDR1 LNHNV and CDR2 YYDKDF (reference sequence). The DNA of the CDR3 is TGTGCCACCAGCAGAGAGCCTCGCGGAGATACGCAGTATTTT. As protein: CATSREPRGDTQYF.

The gene calls are TRBV19 and TRBJ2-2, with D uncertain. The CDR3 loop spans 17 amino acids. The germline V gene has CDR1 LNHDA and CDR2 SQIVND (reference sequence). With 7 bases removed from V and 3 bases from J, the gap between germline ends came to 21 bases. CDR3 protein: CASTSGPTDLDTGELFF. The CDR3, as DNA: TGTGCCAGTACCTCCGGCCCGACCGACTTGGACACCGGGGAGCTGTTTTTT.

The rearrangement uses TRBV19 and TRBJ2-1; TRBD2 might be the D (5 bases). This CDR3 is 13 amino acids long. Trimming took 4 bases from V and 7 from J, leaving 11 bases between them. Per the germline V gene, CDR1 is LNHDA and CDR2 is SQIVND (reference sequence). CDR3 sequence: CASSTSRKNEQFF. CDR3 DNA sequence: TGTGCCAGTAGTACTAGCCGGAAAAATGAGCAGTTCTTC.

The rearrangement uses TRBV9 and TRBJ2-6; D is unclear. Germline CDR1 SGDLS, CDR2 YYNGEE. The ends were cut back, 3 bases at V and 0 bases at J, with 16 bases in the middle. The CDR3 runs to 18 residues. Here the CDR3 reads CASSATATVLSGANVLTF. CDR3 DNA sequence: TGTGCCAGCAGCGCTACGGCCACAGTGCTCTCTGGGGCCAACGTCCTGACTTTC.

This clonotype turned up a few times. This chain uses TRBV5-1 with TRBJ2-5; 7 bases map to TRBD2. CDR3 length: 16 residues. Trimming cost V 5 bases and J 0 bases; bases outside gene matches: 10. CDR1 is SGHRS and CDR2 is YFSETQ in the germline V gene. This CDR3 is CASRTVAGFHQETQYF. CDR3 bases: TGCGCCAGCAGGACCGTAGCGGGCTTCCACCAAGAGACCCAGTACTTC. Looking up the rest from reference TRBV5-1 and TRBJ2-5 gives the full variable domain: KAGVTQTPRYLIKTRGQQVTLSCSPISGHRSVSWYQQTPGQGLQFLFEYFSETQRNKGNFPGRFSGRQFSNSRSEMNVSTLELGDSALYLCASRTVAGFHQETQYFGPGTRLLVL.

The J gene is TRBJ2-6, the V gene TRBV4-1; D gene unclear. There are 17 residues in the CDR3. Trimming shortened V by 5 bases and J by 0 bases, and 14 bases separated the two germline ends. The germline V gene encodes CDR1 MGHRA and CDR2 YSYEKL. CDR3 in amino acids: CASSALSRASGANVLTF. The CDR3 DNA is TGCGCCAGCAGCGCTTTGAGCCGTGCCTCTGGGGCCAACGTCCTGACTTTC.

The gene calls are TRBV10-1 and TRBJ2-6, with D perhaps matching TRBD1 or TRBD2 (5 bases each). The germline V gene has CDR1 WNHNN and CDR2 SYGVQD (reference sequence). The CDR3 runs to 17 residues. The V end lost 8 bases, the J end lost 1 base, and 18 bases lay between the germline ends. Written as DNA, the CDR3 is TGCGCCAGCGGGTACCGGGACGACTTATCTGGGGCCAACGTCCTGACTTTC. Protein product: CASGYRDDLSGANVLTF.

This clonotype has more than one count but fewer than ten. V and J are TRBV4-1 and TRBJ2-4; 10 bases are a match to TRBD2. V lost 6 bases, J lost 6 bases, and 8 bases stayed unmatched. The CDR3 has 15 residues. The germline V gene encodes CDR1 MGHRA and CDR2 YSYEKL. The chain's CDR3 is CASRQLAGVGNIQYF. Written as DNA, the CDR3 is TGCGCCAGCAGGCAGCTAGCGGGAGTTGGAAACATTCAGTACTTC.